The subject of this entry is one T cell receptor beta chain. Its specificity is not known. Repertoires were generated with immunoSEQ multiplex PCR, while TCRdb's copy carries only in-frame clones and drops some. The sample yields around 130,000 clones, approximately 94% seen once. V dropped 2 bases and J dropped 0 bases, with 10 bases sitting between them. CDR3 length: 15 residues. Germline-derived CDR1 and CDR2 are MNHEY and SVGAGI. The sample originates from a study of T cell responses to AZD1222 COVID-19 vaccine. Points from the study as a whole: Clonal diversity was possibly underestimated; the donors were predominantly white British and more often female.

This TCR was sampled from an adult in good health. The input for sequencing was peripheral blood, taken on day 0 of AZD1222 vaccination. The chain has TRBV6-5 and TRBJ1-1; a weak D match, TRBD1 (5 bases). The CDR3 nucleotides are TGTGCCAGCAGTTACGGGCGGGGACTGAACACTGAAGCTTTCTTT. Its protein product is CASSYGRGLNTEAFF.